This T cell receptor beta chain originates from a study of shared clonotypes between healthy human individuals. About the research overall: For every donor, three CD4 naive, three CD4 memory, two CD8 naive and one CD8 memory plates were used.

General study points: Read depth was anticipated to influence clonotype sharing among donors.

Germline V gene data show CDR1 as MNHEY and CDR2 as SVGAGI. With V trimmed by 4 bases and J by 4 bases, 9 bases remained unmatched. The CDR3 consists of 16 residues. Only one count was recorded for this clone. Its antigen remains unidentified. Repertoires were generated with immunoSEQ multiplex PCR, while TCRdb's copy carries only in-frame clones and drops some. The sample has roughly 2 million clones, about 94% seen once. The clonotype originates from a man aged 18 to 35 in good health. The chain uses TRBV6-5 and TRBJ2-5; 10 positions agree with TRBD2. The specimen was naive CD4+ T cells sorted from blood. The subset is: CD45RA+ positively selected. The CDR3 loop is CASSWTSGNRAETQYF. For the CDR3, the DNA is TGTGCCAGCAGTTGGACTAGCGGAAACCGAGCAGAGACCCAGTACTTC.